This TCR beta chain was profiled in a study of metastatic and nonmetastatic thyroid tumors. Study as a whole: Repertoire data that came from the blood and tumor or nodule tissue of malignant and benign thyroid patients were compared.

Authors' analysis steps: To classify distant metastasis in papillary thyroid cancer, a model was built from CDR3 differences across clinicopathological groups. TCRdb re-analyzed the PCR reads using MiXCR. These V and J calls rely on TCRdb rather than the paper's analysis. The data contain 30,000 to 50,000 clones, approximately 13% of them singletons. This CDR3 is built from 14 residues. Germline values: CDR1 LNHDA, CDR2 SQIVND (reference sequence). This clone appeared a few times. The junction departs from germline at one end; a sequencing error may be responsible. The identical CDR3 is also encoded by other nucleotide sequences in the sample. Not a single patient had been given any form of treatment at any point before undergoing thyroid surgery.

Sequencing was done on a sample of blood. The chain recombines TRBV19 with TRBJ2-3; unclear D gene. The sequence came from a female donor with papillary thyroid cancer or a benign thyroid nodule (not recorded which). Some clones in this sample may be carry-over from other donors' samples. The CDR3 DNA sequence: TGTGCCAGTAGTATTCCCTCCATCACAGATACACAGTATTTT. Translation gives CASSIPSITDTQYF.